One T cell receptor beta chain is described in this entry. No cognate antigen has been identified for it. No much larger clone is present one base from it, and per-base qualities are unavailable. The High Capacity cDNA Reverse Transcription Kit was used to reverse transcribe all of the isolated RNA, meaning that expressed TCRB transcripts were what got sequenced. Deep immunoSEQ sequencing was applied to naive, central memory and regulatory T cell samples, giving an average of approximately 3.8 million total reads per sample. After sorted cells were lysed in RLT buffer, RNA was extracted with DNase-treated RNeasy Micro or Mini kits, with the choice depending on cell number. Each cell subset was processed separately to prevent cross-contamination, with patient and healthy donor samples processed together. The immunoSEQ multiplex PCR was used to amplify TCRB sequences from cDNA, yielding 87-bp fragments that span the CDR3 region. Sequencing of the amplicons was done on the Illumina HiSeq platform. Concerning the study's data processing: Synthetic template baselines were used to correct PCR bias computationally, reads within Hamming distance 2 were collapsed together, and singletons that could not be merged were discarded. Reads were aligned against IMGT to assign V, D and J genes, CDR3 length and insertions or deletions at six rearrangement sites. Within each subset, clonotype counts were normalized to sorted cell number, after which true diversity and Gini coefficients were computed with the tcR R package. Repertoire sharing was quantified using the overlap coefficient calculated on TCRB nucleotide sequences. Out-of-frame TCRB sequences from naive cells were analyzed as a proxy for the pre-selection repertoire. Sourced from immuneACCESS, this table was stored by TCRdb with only in-frame sequences that have V and J called. A share of the clones is absent; for the studies checked, an unresolved V gene accounts for under half, and the remainder has no known explanation. V and J calls and clone size are as listed in that table; D and trimming were resolved from the DNA. The sample table shows roughly 260,000 clones, and roughly a tenth are seen once. The leading ten clones occupy around 0.017% of the sample.

Each donor gave one peripheral blood draw, averaging around 0.11 L, which was collected into heparinised tubes. Naive, central memory, regulatory and stem cell-like memory CD4+ T cells were sorted on a BD FACSAria II using a panel including CD45RO, CCR7, CD25, CD127, CD95 and CD27. All sorted populations exceeded 95% purity. PBMCs were separated immediately by Lymphoprep density gradient centrifugation and were stained directly, without being cultured. To minimize batch effects, samples were stained and sorted in pairs, one healthy donor with one patient per experiment. The V and J ends are trimmed by 5 bases and 1 base, leaving 12 bases between them. The CDR3 spans 14 residues, from the cysteine through the phenylalanine. Kept here is only the CDR3 DNA, which spans 42 bases and is read in frame from base 1. Sequences SGHAT (CDR1) and FQNNGV (CDR2) are obtained from the germline V gene. The entry originates in a study of beta chain features in type 1 diabetes (dated by TCRdb to 2017 to 2018). For the wider study: No differences in mean age, gender distribution, total cell number or subset yield were found between patients and healthy donors. Across all samples, fewer than 110,000,000 sorted cells were examined, and cell number per subset correlated strongly with RNA yield. The study compared the TCRB repertoires of sorted circulating CD4+ T cell subsets in recently diagnosed type 1 diabetes patients with those in matched healthy donors. Regulatory and stem cell-like memory subsets were isolated from only 8 patients and roughly eight healthy donors, whereas naive and central memory subsets came from all 30 or so donors.

The research as a whole found: Because cDNA rather than genomic DNA was sequenced, highly expressing activated cells could have been over-represented, although no difference in activation and CD3 levels was found between groups. Type 1 diabetes patients showed a moderate but significant shortening of TCRB CDR3 length in all four CD4+ subsets. Shorter templates might have been favored by PCR, but patient and control samples were amplified and corrected together, so both groups would have been affected equally by any skew. HLA sub-analyses involved small numbers of individuals, so any influence of HLA type on TCRB rearrangement remained unresolved. At VDJ recombination sites, patients with type 1 diabetes made fewer insertions and deleted more nucleotides, a pattern implying thymic rearrangement abnormalities. Naive, central memory and regulatory TCRB repertoires appeared to be more alike among patients than among healthy donors.

The sequence links TRBV11-2 to TRBJ2-7; the D segment could be TRBD1, given 6 matching bases. The TCR comes from a man aged 25 to 40 with type 1 diabetes. The source material was naive CD4+ T cells from blood. The intended sense of this specimen's cell subset or site label: true naive CD4+ T cells. The bases are TGTGCCAGCAGCCCGGGACACGGGTCCTACGAGCAGTACTTC. The encoded protein is CASSPGHGSYEQYF.